A selection of T cell receptor beta chains follows, all from one sample in a study of early T cells in non-severe SARS-CoV-2 infection. TCRdb re-called the 5' RACE reads through MiXCR, storing one row per CDR3 protein. The sample lists tens of thousands of distinct CDR3 sequences, around 15% occurring once. Sample: whole blood. These receptors were collected from an adult who was a healthcare worker with PCR-confirmed SARS-CoV-2 infection or an uninfected control (not recorded which). The CDR3 runs from the conserved cysteine through the conserved F or W. Where a row states a size, it is once, few, many or the class of an expanded clone; other rows omit it.

v_call	j_call	clone_size	cdr3_aa
TRBV5-1	TRBJ1-1	few	CASSLASWDTEAFF
TRBV29-1	TRBJ1-2	.	CSVEGDLSRGYTF
TRBV29-1	TRBJ2-1	.	CSVEDSRTASSYNEQFF
TRBV20-1	TRBJ2-3	.	CSASLASGTTDTQYF
TRBV3-1	TRBJ2-7	many	CASSQGYEQYF
TRBV7-6	TRBJ2-1	.	CASSYNSADSYNEQFF
TRBV5-5	TRBJ1-1	.	CASSLGQAIEAFF
TRBV29-1	TRBJ2-7	few	CSVERGAYEQYF
TRBV4-3	TRBJ1-1	.	CASSQFKDANTEAFF
TRBV29-1	TRBJ1-2	.	CSVVGRTEDYGYTF
TRBV20-1	TRBJ2-2	.	CSARNREGTGELFF
TRBV7-3	TRBJ1-1	few	CASSREGPGNTEAFF
TRBV6-5	TRBJ1-2	many	CASSYGTGGSGYTF
TRBV5-1	TRBJ1-2	few	CASSHRRGYGYTF
TRBV5-1	TRBJ2-6	many	CASSPSGANVLTF
TRBV12-3/TRBV12-4	TRBJ2-1	many	CASSIAGGPVHEQFF
TRBV20-1	TRBJ1-1	.	CSATDKNTEAFF
TRBV29-1	TRBJ2-3	.	CSVEGGALDPSTDTQYF
TRBV7-2	TRBJ2-7	.	CASSYIYEQYF
TRBV5-1	TRBJ2-5	.	CASGPARQETQYF
TRBV4-1	TRBJ2-1	few	CASSQGRISSYNEQFF
TRBV28	TRBJ2-7	few	CASSPFRYEQYF
TRBV30	TRBJ2-5	many	CAWRAPPETQYF
TRBV7-6	TRBJ2-1	.	CASSPPPPTSGNNEQFF
TRBV29-1	TRBJ2-7	many	CSAAKAGDSYEQYF
TRBV3-1	TRBJ2-3	.	CASSQDWVHPDTQYF
TRBV10-2	TRBJ2-7	once	CASRASRDSYEQYF
TRBV27	TRBJ2-5	.	CASSLERGQETQYF
TRBV18	TRBJ2-7	few	CASSRDYEQYF
TRBV13	TRBJ1-4	.	CASSFISGQGFLEDEKLFF
TRBV10-3	TRBJ2-1	few	CAIKKQGTYNEQFF
TRBV4-1	TRBJ2-3	.	CASSFWGGADTQYF
TRBV7-2	TRBJ2-1	.	CASSLGGSVNEQFF
TRBV12-3/TRBV12-4	TRBJ2-5	many	CASSGGTGARETQYF
TRBV29-1	TRBJ2-6	.	CSVEDRQRNVLTF
TRBV7-9	TRBJ2-1	many	CASSLEEGDEQFF
TRBV7-6	TRBJ1-1	few	CASSLVIQGGEAFF
TRBV2	TRBJ2-7	.	CASKLTRHEQYF
TRBV2	TRBJ1-1	few	CASRIQMNTEAFF
TRBV6-5	TRBJ1-1	few	CASSGGQSNTEAFF
TRBV20-1	TRBJ2-3	few	CSARFPPGTDTQYF
TRBV6-5	TRBJ1-5	.	CASSRDRGFNQPQHF
TRBV29-1	TRBJ1-1	once	CSVVWHTEAFF
TRBV18	TRBJ2-5	.	CASSPENSVQYF
TRBV7-2	TRBJ2-7	.	CASALAGGWYEQYF
TRBV19	TRBJ2-1	.	CASSIGTSRYNEQFF
TRBV6-2/TRBV6-3	TRBJ1-5	many	CASSYSLAQPQHF
TRBV11-1	TRBJ2-1	few	CASSLSRVAYNEQFF
TRBV20-1	TRBJ1-1	few	CSALSRATEAFF
TRBV10-3	TRBJ1-1	.	CAISDGDRGRLDTEAFF
TRBV21-1	TRBJ2-1	.	CASRTRQGQGIHNEQFF
TRBV12-3/TRBV12-4	TRBJ2-7	.	CASSNKGVGSYEQYF